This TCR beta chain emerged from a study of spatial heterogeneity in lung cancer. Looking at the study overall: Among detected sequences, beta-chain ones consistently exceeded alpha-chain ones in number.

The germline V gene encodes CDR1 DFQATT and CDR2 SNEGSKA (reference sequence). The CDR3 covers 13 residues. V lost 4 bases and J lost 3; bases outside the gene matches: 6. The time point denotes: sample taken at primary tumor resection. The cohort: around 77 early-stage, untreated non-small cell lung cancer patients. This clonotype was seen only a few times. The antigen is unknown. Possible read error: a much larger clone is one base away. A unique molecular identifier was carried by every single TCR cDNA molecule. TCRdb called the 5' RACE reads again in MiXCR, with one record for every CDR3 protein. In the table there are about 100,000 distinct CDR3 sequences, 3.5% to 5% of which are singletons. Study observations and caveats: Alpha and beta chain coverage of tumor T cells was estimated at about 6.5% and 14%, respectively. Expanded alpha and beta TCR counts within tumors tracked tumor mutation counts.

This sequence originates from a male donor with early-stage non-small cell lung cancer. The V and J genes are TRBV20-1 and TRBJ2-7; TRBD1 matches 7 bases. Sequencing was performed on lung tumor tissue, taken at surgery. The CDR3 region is CSATMAGGYEQYF. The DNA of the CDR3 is TGCAGTGCTACAATGGCAGGGGGCTACGAGCAGTACTTC.